A selection of T cell receptor beta chains follows, all from one sample in a study of post-analysis software for immune sequencing data. MiXCR was run by TCRdb on the PCR reads, yielding one entry per CDR3 protein. The top ten clones hold around 6% of a sample with about 540,000 distinct CDR3 sequences, roughly 34% of them seen once. The sequencing sample was made of blood. The receptors were gathered from a girl under 18 with multiple sclerosis. Both conserved end residues are part of each CDR3. The order of the fields is D gene, V gene, CDR3 protein. D genes are given only for firm matches.

>NA|TRBV7-9
CASSPSWGDSTDTQYF
>NA|TRBV7-2
CASSSQGGQPQHF
>TRBD1|TRBV20-1
CSARGTGRLQETQYF
>TRBD1|TRBV7-9
CASSFQGGILGGGYTF
>NA|TRBV27
CASSLMGQPQHF
>TRBD1|TRBV10-3
CAIRGQLQGDYGYTF
>NA|TRBV7-2
CASSLGQNGYTF
>NA|TRBV6-5
CASSRGPEAFF
>NA|TRBV29-1
CSVDLGTVYNEQFF
>NA|TRBV25-1
CASSERRGENIQYF
>NA|TRBV5-1
CASSPGLGNTIYF
>TRBD1|TRBV7-8
CASSVGTVAYEQYF
>NA|TRBV29-1
CSVEEEGLNTEAFF
>NA|TRBV20-1
CSAPYNSYEQYF
>NA|TRBV5-1
CASSFGPKTLDTQYF
>NA|TRBV3-1
CASSPSGGDTEAFF
>NA|TRBV5-6
CASSFGSTGNIQYF
>TRBD1|TRBV3-1
CASSQDSRQGSDQPQHF
>NA|TRBV4-2
CTSSQVSGNIQYF
>NA|TRBV20-1
CSAFNTGGPDTQYF
>NA|TRBV15
CATSRDRPDGSYNSPLHF
>TRBD1|TRBV6-5
CASSYRGPIEQFF
>NA|TRBV6-5
CASRRQRAYEQYF
>NA|TRBV5-1
CASRAGWNEKLFF
>TRBD1|TRBV15
CATSRDRGQVNTEAFF
>TRBD2|TRBV5-5
CASSLLSGGARETQYF
>NA|TRBV9
CASSVGQGPHEQYF
>NA|TRBV5-1
CASSLVQSRNTEAFF
>NA|TRBV7-8
CASSLVTEKLFF
>NA|TRBV27
CASTMAGAPPDTQYF
>NA|TRBV20-1
CSANWVGTDTQYF
>NA|TRBV6-1
CASTLTAYSNQPQHF
>TRBD2|TRBV10-3
CAISESRGGEETQYF
>NA|TRBV5-6
CASSSGGGGFTEAFF
>TRBD2|TRBV6-1
CASSQIGGASSYNEQFF
>TRBD1|TRBV13
CASSLRDRGPYEQYF
>TRBD1|TRBV7-6
CASSFPGQTTYGYTF
>TRBD1|TRBV7-6
CASSWIPGQQETQYF
>NA|TRBV5-1
CASSLAGGSNQPQHF
>NA|TRBV7-9
CASTNGQETQYF
>TRBD2|TRBV25-1
CASNTSGGCHEQYF
>NA|TRBV5-1
CASSRSESTNTGELFF
>TRBD1|TRBV6-5
CASTLTAGQGAETQYF
>NA|TRBV11-2
CASSLSVEYGYTF
>NA|TRBV12-3/TRBV12-4
CASSLKEPSSYNEQFF
>TRBD2|TRBV4-1
CASSPRGLAGETQYF
>NA|TRBV5-6
CASSYRYMNTEAFF
>NA|TRBV5-5
CASSLVAGPGSAQYF